This note documents a single TCR beta chain sequence. Its antigen remains unidentified. TCRdb's table, derived via immunoSEQ multiplex PCR, lists solely in-frame clones and lacks some. Of 150,000 to 200,000 clones in the sample, 75% to 90% were seen once. The data are from a study of cytomegalovirus exposure and HLA in healthy donors. Regarding the study as a whole: Reports credit the classifier with highly specific, highly sensitive diagnosis of cytomegalovirus status. 164 TCR beta chains were listed as cytomegalovirus-associated.

V gave up 0 bases and J gave up 3 bases; unmatched junction bases: 9. Germline CDR1 reads LGHNA; CDR2 reads YSLEER. The CDR3 is made up of 17 amino acids. This rearrangement joins TRBV4-3 to TRBJ2-3; 7 bases match TRBD2. The source is a woman under 30 in good health and CMV-seronegative. Sequencing was done on a sample of PBMCs. For the CDR3, the DNA is TGCGCCAGCAGCCAAGATAGGGGCGGGAGTTTTACAGATACGCAGTATTTT. This gives the protein CASSQDRGGSFTDTQYF.